Sequencing of this T cell receptor (beta chain) was carried out in a study of blood T cell repertoires in COVID-19. Before being deemed recovered, Cohort 3 donors had two negative PCRs, clearance, or symptom resolution. Only one count was recorded for this clone. Clones were sequenced by immunoSEQ multiplex PCR, and TCRdb holds only the in-frame ones, with some missing. Here the sample spans roughly 200,000 clones, approximately 89% being singletons. This CDR3 region has 14 residues. The germline CDR1 and CDR2 sequences are MNHEY and SMNVEV (reference sequence). V lost 2 bases and J lost 5; bases outside the gene matches: 4.

The origin of this receptor is a middle-aged man who had recovered from COVID-19. The material sequenced was PBMCs or T cells enriched from blood (not recorded which). This chain joins TRBV27 and TRBJ2-5; TRBD2 matches at 8 bases. CDR3 sequence: CASSLPGRGETQYF. DNA of the CDR3: TGTGCCAGCAGTTTACCCGGGAGGGGGGAGACCCAGTACTTC.